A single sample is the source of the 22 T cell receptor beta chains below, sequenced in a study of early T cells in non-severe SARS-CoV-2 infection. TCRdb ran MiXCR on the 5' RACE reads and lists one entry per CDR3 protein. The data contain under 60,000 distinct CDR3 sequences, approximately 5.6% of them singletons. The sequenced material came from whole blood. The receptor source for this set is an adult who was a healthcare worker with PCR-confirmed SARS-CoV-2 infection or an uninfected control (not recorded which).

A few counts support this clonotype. The CDR3 reads CASSLALGMNTEAFF. The CDR3 DNA reads as TGCGCCAGCAGCTTGGCCCTGGGGATGAACACTGAAGCTTTCTTT. The V and J genes are TRBV5-1 and TRBJ1-1; unclear D gene. Per germline, CDR1 SGHRS and CDR2 YFSETQ. Deletions cut 0 bases from V and 0 bases from J, with 9 bases between. The CDR3 extends over 15 amino acids.

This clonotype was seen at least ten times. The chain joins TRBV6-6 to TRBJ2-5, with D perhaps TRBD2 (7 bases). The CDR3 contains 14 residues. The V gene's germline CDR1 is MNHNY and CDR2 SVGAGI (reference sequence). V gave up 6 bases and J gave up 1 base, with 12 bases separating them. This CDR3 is CASRPGGLQETQYF. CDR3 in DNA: TGTGCCAGCAGACCCGGGGGGCTCCAAGAGACCCAGTACTTC.

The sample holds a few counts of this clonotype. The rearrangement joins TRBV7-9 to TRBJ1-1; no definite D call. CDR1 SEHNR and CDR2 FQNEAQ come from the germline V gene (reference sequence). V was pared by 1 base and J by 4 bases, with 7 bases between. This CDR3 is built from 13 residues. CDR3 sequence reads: CASSLDSGTEAFF. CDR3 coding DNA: TGTGCCAGCAGCTTAGACAGTGGCACTGAAGCTTTCTTT.

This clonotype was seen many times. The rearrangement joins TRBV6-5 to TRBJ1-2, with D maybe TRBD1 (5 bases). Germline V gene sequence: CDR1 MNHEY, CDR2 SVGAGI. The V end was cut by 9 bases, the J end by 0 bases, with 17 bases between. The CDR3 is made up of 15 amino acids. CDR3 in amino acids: CASHMRGLANYGYTF. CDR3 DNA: TGTGCCAGTCATATGAGGGGTTTAGCTAACTATGGCTACACCTTC.

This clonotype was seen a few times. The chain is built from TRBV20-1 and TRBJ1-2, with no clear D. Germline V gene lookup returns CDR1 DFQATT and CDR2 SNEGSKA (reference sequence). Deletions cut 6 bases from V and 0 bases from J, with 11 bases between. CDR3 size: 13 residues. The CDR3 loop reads CSARWPANYGYTF. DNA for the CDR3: TGCAGTGCCAGGTGGCCAGCTAACTATGGCTACACCTTC.

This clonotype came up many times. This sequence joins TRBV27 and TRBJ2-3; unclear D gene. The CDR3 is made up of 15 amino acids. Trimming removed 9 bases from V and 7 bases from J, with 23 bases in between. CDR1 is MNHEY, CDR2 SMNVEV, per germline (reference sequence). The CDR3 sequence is CASSLPIFAANTQYF. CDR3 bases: TGTGCCAGTTCGTTACCTATTTTCGCCGCAAATACGCAGTATTTT.

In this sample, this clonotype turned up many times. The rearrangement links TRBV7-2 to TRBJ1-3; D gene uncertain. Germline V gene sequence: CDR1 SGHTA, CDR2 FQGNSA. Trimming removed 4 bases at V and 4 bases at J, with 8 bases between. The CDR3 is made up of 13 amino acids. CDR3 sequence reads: CASSSATGNTIYF. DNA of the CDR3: TGTGCCAGCAGCTCAGCTACAGGAAACACCATATATTTT.

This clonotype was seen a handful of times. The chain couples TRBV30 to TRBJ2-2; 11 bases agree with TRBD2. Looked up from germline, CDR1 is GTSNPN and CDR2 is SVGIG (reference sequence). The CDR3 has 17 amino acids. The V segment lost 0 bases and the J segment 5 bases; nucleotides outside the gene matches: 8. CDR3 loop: CAWSVLASGGPTGELFF. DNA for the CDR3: TGTGCCTGGAGTGTACTGGCTAGCGGGGGGCCTACCGGGGAGCTGTTTTTT.

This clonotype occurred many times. The CDR3: CSVSGLANNEQFF. CDR3 sequence (DNA): TGCAGCGTATCGGGACTAGCGAACAATGAGCAGTTCTTC. This chain uses TRBV29-1 with TRBJ2-1, with 10 bases identical to TRBD2. The V gene's germline CDR1 is SQVTM and CDR2 ANQGSEA. V trimming: 6 bases; J trimming: 5 bases; junction bases outside the gene matches: 4. There are 13 residues in the CDR3.

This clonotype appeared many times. The CDR3 spells CASSPSGPRAFSYEQYF. CDR3 sequence (DNA): TGTGCCAGCAGTCCCAGCGGGCCGAGGGCTTTCTCCTACGAGCAGTACTTC. The chain links TRBV12-3 or TRBV12-4 to TRBJ2-7, with TRBD2 as a possible D gene (6 bases). Trimming took 5 bases from V and 0 from J, leaving 20 bases between them. The CDR3 sequence is 17 residues long.

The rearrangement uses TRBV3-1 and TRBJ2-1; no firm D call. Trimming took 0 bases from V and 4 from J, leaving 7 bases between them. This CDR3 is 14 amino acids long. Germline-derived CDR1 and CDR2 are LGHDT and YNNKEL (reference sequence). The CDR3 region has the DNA TGTGCCAGCAGCCAAGATCCCAGATACAATGAGCAGTTCTTC. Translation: CASSQDPRYNEQFF.

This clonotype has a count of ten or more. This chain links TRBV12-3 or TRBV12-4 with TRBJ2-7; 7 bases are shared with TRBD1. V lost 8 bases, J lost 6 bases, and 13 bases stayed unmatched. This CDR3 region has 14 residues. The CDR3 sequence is CASGPISGGSEQYF. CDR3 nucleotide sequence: TGTGCCAGCGGCCCGATATCAGGGGGAAGCGAGCAGTACTTC.

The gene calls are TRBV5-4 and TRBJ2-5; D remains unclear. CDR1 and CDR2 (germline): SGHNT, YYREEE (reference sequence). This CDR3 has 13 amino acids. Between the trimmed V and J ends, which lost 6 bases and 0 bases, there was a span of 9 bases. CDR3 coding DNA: TGTGCCAGCAACTCCAGGAACCAAGAGACCCAGTACTTC. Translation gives CASNSRNQETQYF.

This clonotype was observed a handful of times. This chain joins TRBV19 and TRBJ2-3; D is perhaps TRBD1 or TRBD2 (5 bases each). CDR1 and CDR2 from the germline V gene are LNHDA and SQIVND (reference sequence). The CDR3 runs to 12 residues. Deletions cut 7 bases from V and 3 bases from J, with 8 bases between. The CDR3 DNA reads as TGTGCCAGTAAGGGGAGTACAGATACGCAGTATTTT. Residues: CASKGSTDTQYF.

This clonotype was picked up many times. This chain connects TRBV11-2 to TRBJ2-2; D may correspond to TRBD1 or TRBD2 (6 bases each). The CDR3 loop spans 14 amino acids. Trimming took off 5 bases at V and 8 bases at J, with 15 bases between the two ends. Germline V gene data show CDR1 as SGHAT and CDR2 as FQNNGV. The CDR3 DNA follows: TGTGCCAGCAGCAGAATCGGGGGCCCGGGGGAGCTGTTTTTT. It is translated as CASSRIGGPGELFF.

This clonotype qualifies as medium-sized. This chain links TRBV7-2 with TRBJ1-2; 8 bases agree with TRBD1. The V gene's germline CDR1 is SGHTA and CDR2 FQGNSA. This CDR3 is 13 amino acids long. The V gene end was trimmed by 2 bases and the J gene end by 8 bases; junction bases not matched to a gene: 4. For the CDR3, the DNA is TGTGCCAGCAGCTTAACGGACAGGGCGGGCTACACCTTC. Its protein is CASSLTDRAGYTF.

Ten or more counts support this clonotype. The CDR3 loop is CASSSGSPYEQYF. The CDR3 nucleotides read TGTGCCAGCAGCTCCGGGAGCCCCTACGAGCAGTACTTC. The V gene is TRBV7-9, the J gene TRBJ2-7; D is possibly TRBD2 (6 bases). The length of the CDR3 is 13 residues. The germline gives CDR1 SEHNR, CDR2 FQNEAQ (reference sequence). The V end was cut by 4 bases, the J end by 2 bases, with 9 bases between.

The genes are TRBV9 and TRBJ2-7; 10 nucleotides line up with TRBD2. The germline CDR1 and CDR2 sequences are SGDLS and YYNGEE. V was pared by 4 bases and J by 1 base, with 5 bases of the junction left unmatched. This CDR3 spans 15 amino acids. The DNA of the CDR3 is TGTGCCAGCAGCCCCTATAGCGGGGGGTCCTACGAGCAGTACTTC. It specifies CASSPYSGGSYEQYF. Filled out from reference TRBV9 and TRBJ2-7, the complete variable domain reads DSGVTQTPKHLITATGQRVTLRCSPRSGDLSVYWYQQSLDQGLQFLIQYYNGEERAKGNILERFSAQQFPDLHSELNLSSLELGDSALYFCASSPYSGGSYEQYFGPGTRLTVT.

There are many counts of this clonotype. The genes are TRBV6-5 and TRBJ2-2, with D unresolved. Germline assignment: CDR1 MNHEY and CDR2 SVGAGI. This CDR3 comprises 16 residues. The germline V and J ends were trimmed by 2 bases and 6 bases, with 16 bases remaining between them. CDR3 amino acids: CASSYVTLFRPGELFF. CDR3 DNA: TGTGCCAGCAGTTACGTCACGTTGTTCAGACCCGGGGAGCTGTTTTTT.

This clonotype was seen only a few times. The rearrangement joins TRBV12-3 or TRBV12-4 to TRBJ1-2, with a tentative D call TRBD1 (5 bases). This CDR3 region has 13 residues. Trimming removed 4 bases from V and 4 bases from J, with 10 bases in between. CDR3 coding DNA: TGTGCCAGCAGTTCGAGGGGTGGCTATGGCTACACCTTC. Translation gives CASSSRGGYGYTF.

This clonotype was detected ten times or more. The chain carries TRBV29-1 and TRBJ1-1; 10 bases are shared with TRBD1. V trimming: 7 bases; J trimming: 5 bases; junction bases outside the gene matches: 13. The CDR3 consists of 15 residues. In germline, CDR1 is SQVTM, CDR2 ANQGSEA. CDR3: CSAGGQGNIRTEAFF. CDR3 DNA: TGCAGCGCAGGGGGACAGGGGAACATCAGGACTGAAGCTTTCTTT.

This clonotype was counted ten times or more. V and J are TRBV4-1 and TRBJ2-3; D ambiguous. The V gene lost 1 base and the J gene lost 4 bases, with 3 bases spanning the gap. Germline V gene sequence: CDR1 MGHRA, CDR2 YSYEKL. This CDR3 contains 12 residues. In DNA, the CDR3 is TGCGCCAGCAGCCAAGTCTCAGATACGCAGTATTTT. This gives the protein CASSQVSDTQYF.